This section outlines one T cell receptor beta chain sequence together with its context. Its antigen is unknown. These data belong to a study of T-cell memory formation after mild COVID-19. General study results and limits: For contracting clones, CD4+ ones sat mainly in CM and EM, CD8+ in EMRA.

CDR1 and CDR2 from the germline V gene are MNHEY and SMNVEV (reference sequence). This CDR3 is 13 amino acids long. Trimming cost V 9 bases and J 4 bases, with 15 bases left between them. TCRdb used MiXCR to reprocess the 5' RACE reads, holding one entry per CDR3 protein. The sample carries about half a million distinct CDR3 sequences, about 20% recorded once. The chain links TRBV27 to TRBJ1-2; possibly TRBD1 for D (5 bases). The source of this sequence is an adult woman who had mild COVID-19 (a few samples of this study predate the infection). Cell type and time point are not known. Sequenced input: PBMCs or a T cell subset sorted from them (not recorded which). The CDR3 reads CASSLGAFYGYTF. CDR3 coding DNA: TGTGCCAGTTCCCTCGGGGCCTTCTATGGCTACACCTTC.